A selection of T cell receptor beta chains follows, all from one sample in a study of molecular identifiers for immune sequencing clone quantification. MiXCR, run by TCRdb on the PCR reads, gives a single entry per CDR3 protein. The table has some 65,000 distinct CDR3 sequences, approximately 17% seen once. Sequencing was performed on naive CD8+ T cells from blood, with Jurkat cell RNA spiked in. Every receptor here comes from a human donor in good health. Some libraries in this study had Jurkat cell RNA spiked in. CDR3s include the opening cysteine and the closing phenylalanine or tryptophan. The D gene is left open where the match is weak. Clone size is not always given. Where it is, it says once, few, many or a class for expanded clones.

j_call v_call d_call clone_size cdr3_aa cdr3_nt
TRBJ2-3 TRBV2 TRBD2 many CASSDLAASTDTQYF TGTGCCAGCAGTGACCTAGCGGCTAGCACAGATACGCAGTATTTT
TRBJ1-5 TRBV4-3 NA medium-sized CASSQDRESPQHF TGCGCCAGCAGCCAGGACCGGGAATCGCCCCAGCATTTT
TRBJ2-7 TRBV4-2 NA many CASSQTLGGGRAEQYF TGTGCCAGCAGCCAGACCTTGGGGGGGGGCCGCGCCGAGCAGTACTTC
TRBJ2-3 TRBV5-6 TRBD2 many CASSWGTSSTQYF TGTGCCAGCAGCTGGGGGACTAGTAGTACGCAGTATTTT
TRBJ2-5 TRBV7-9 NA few CASSEPARGLGETQYF TGTGCCAGCAGCGAACCCGCTAGGGGCCTGGGGGAGACCCAGTACTTC
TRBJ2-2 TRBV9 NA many CASSVVPPPGELFF TGTGCCAGCAGCGTAGTCCCCCCCCCCGGGGAGCTGTTTTTT
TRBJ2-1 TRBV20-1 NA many CSARDTAVYEQFF TGCAGTGCTAGAGATACGGCAGTCTATGAGCAGTTCTTC
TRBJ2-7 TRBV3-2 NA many CASSPEAGVVYEQYF TGTGCCAGCAGCCCTGAAGCGGGAGTTGTCTACGAGCAGTACTTC
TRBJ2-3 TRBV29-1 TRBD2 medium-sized CSAWEGLDTQYF TGCAGCGCATGGGAGGGCCTCGATACGCAGTATTTT
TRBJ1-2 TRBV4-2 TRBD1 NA CASSPRTGGNYGYTF TGTGCCAGCAGCCCCAGGACAGGCGGGAACTATGGCTACACCTTC
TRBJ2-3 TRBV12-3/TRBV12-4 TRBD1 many CATGGHWEDTQYF TGTGCCACAGGGGGACACTGGGAAGATACGCAGTATTTT
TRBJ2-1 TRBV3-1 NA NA CASSPRYNEQFF TGTGCCAGCAGCCCCAGGTACAATGAGCAGTTCTTC
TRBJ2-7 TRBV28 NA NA CASSTGQNYEQYF TGTGCCAGCAGTACGGGACAAAACTACGAGCAGTACTTC
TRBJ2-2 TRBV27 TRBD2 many CASSLVTSGSGELFF TGTGCCAGCAGTTTGGTGACTAGCGGTTCCGGGGAGCTGTTTTTT
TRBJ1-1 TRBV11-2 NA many CASSLGAGMVTEAFF TGTGCCAGCAGCTTAGGGGCAGGGATGGTGACTGAAGCTTTCTTT
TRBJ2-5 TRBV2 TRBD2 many CAKGLAGEETQYF TGTGCCAAAGGACTAGCGGGTGAAGAGACCCAGTACTTC
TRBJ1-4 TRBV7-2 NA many CASSPPGRKGLFF TGTGCCAGCAGCCCTCCCGGCCGAAAGGGACTGTTTTTT
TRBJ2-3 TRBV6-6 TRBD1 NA CATTTGGKSNTQYF TGTGCTACCACAACAGGGGGGAAGTCAAATACGCAGTATTTT
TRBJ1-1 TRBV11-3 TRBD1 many CASSPGGEGTEAFF TGTGCCAGCAGCCCAGGGGGGGAGGGCACTGAAGCTTTCTTT
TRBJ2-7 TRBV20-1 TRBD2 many CSARTSGKYEQYF TGCAGTGCTAGGACTAGCGGGAAGTACGAGCAGTACTTC
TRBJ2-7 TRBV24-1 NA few CATSDFGYEQYF TGTGCCACCAGTGATTTTGGCTACGAGCAGTACTTC
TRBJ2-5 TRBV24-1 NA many CATSDLDSQETQYF TGTGCCACCAGTGACCTCGACAGCCAAGAGACCCAGTACTTC
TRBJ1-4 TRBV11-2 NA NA CASSPVGGDPNEKLLF TGTGCCAGCAGCCCCGTAGGGGGGGATCCTAATGAAAAACTGTTATTT
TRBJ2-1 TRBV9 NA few CASSPVIDSSYNEQFF TGTGCCAGCAGCCCAGTCATTGATAGCTCCTACAATGAGCAGTTCTTC
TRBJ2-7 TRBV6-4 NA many CASCRGPTYEQYF TGTGCCAGCTGCAGGGGCCCGACCTACGAGCAGTACTTC
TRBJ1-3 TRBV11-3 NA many CASSTSRGGLGNTIYF TGTGCCAGCAGCACAAGTCGCGGGGGGCTAGGAAACACCATATATTTT
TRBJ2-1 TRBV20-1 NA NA CSARRTNYNEQFF TGCAGTGCTAGAAGGACTAACTACAATGAGCAGTTCTTC
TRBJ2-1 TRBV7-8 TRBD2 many CASSLELAGAVTEQFF TGTGCCAGCAGCTTAGAACTAGCGGGAGCCGTTACTGAGCAGTTCTTC
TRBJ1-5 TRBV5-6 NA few CASSLGPPGGSRQPQHF TGTGCCAGCAGCTTGGGACCCCCGGGGGGGTCAAGACAGCCCCAGCATTTT
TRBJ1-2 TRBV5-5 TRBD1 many CASRNEQGARDGYTF TGTGCCAGCAGGAACGAACAGGGGGCGCGGGACGGCTACACCTTC
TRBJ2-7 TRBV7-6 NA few CASSLATGPHYEQYF TGTGCCAGCAGCTTAGCGACGGGACCACACTACGAGCAGTACTTC
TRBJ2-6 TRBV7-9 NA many CASSSGGDFTPGANVLTF TGTGCCAGCAGCTCCGGAGGGGACTTTACGCCTGGGGCCAACGTCCTGACTTTC
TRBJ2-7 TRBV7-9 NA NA CASSSNGVVLEQYF TGTGCCAGCAGCTCCAACGGGGTTGTTCTCGAGCAGTACTTC
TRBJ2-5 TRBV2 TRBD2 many CASMLAAQYQETQYF TGTGCCAGCATGCTAGCGGCTCAGTACCAAGAGACCCAGTACTTC
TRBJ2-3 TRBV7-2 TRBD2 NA CASSPLGGASGISQYF TGTGCCAGCAGCCCCCTGGGAGGGGCTAGCGGGATTTCACAGTATTTT
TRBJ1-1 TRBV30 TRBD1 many CAWTQKPWDRVEYTEAFF TGTGCCTGGACTCAGAAGCCCTGGGACAGGGTGGAATACACTGAAGCTTTCTTT
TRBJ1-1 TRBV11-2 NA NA CASSHPGVTEAFF TGTGCCAGCAGTCATCCAGGGGTCACTGAAGCTTTCTTT
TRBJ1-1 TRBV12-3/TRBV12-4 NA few CVSSTIGWQLNTEAFF TGTGTCAGCAGTACAATTGGCTGGCAGTTGAACACTGAAGCTTTCTTT
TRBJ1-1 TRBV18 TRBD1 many CASSTPGQGAEAFF TGTGCCAGCTCAACACCGGGACAGGGGGCTGAAGCTTTCTTT
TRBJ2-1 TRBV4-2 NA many CASSQGNEQFF TGCGCCAGCAGTCAGGGGAATGAGCAGTTCTTC
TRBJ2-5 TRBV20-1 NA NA CSAMGRGETQYF TGCAGTGCTATGGGTCGGGGAGAGACCCAGTACTTC
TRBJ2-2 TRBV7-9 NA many CASSQPLNTGELFF TGTGCCAGCAGTCAACCTCTGAACACCGGGGAGCTGTTTTTT
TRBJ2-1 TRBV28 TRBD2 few CASSLIAGGPDNEQFF TGTGCCAGCAGTTTAATTGCGGGAGGGCCGGACAATGAGCAGTTCTTC
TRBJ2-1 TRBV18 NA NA CASSPPAGPSYNKQFF TGTGCCAGCTCACCACCGGCAGGGCCATCCTACAATAAGCAGTTCTTC
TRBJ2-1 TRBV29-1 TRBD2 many CSAVGEGGSYNEQFF TGCAGCGCTGTGGGGGAGGGCGGCTCCTACAATGAGCAGTTCTTC
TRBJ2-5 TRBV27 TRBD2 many CASSLGGRETQYF TGTGCCAGCAGTTTGGGCGGGAGGGAGACCCAGTACTTC
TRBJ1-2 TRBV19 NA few CASSTPSGFYGYTF TGTGCCAGTAGTACCCCGTCAGGGTTCTATGGCTACACCTTC
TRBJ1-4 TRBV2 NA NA CASRGHTPEKLFF TGTGCCAGCAGAGGACATACTCCTGAAAAACTGTTTTTT
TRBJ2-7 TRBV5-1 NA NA CASSSQGYGSYEQYF TGCGCCAGCAGTTCGCAGGGCTACGGTTCCTACGAGCAGTACTTC
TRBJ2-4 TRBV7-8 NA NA CASSLSGMSEAVQYF TGTGCCAGCAGCCTTTCTGGCATGTCTGAGGCTGTTCAGTACTTC
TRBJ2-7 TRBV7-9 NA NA CASSLSTVVGEQYF TGTGCCAGCAGCTTAAGCACCGTGGTGGGGGAGCAGTACTTC
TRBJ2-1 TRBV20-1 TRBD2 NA CSATSGLGYNEQFF TGCAGTGCCACCTCGGGACTAGGATACAATGAGCAGTTCTTC
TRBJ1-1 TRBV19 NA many CASSRDNTEAFF TGTGCCTCTTCCCGGGACAACACTGAAGCTTTCTTT